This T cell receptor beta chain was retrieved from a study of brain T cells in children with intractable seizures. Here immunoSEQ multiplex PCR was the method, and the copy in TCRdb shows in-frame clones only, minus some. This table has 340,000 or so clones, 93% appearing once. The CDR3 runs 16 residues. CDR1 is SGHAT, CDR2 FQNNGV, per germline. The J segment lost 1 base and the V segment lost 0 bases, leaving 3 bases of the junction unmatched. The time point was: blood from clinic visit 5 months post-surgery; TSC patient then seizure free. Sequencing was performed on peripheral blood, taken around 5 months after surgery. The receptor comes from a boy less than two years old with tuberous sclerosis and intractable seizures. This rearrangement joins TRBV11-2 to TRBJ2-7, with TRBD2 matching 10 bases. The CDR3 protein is CASSLESSGGSYEQYF. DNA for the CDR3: TGTGCCAGCAGCTTAGAATCTAGCGGGGGTTCCTACGAGCAGTACTTC. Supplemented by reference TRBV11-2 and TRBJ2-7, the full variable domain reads EAGVAQSPRYKIIEKRQSVAFWCNPISGHATLYWYQQILGQGPKLLIQFQNNGVVDDSQLPKDRFSAERLKGVDSTLKIQPAKLEDSAVYLCASSLESSGGSYEQYFGPGTRLTVT.